The 15 T cell receptor beta chains below all came from one sample that was sequenced in a study of T cells after yellow fever vaccination. From the 5' RACE reads, TCRdb called clonotypes with MiXCR, one entry per CDR3 protein. Among about 320,000 distinct CDR3 sequences listed, around 4.4% were seen once. Material: PBMCs, obtained 15 days after the yellow fever booster vaccination. These receptors were collected from a man in his late teens or twenties who received the YFV17D yellow fever vaccine.

This clonotype showed up many times. A read error may account for a junction end that differs from germline. CDR3 sequence: CASQRSNAGELFF. In DNA form, the CDR3 reads TGCGCCAGCCAGAGATCGAACGCCGGGGAGCTGTTTTTT. The chain joins TRBV10-1 to TRBJ2-2, with D uncertain. Per the germline V gene, CDR1 is WNHNN and CDR2 is SYGVQD (reference sequence). The CDR3 has 13 residues.

This clonotype was counted ten times or more. The CDR3 is CASSSGGTTYEQYF. The CDR3 region has the DNA TGTGCCAGCAGCTCGGGGGGGACTACCTACGAGCAGTACTTC. This chain uses TRBV7-8 with TRBJ2-7; 8 bases map to TRBD2. The germline V gene encodes CDR1 SGHVS and CDR2 FQNEAQ. The CDR3 sequence is 14 residues long. V lost 4 bases, J lost 2 bases, and 4 bases stayed unmatched.

This clonotype was seen repeatedly, ten times or more. The J gene is TRBJ2-1, the V gene TRBV4-2, with TRBD2 matching 7 bases. The CDR3 runs to 17 residues. Per the germline V gene, CDR1 is LGHNA and CDR2 is YNFKEQ. Trimming removed 1 base from V and 7 bases from J; junction bases left unmatched: 13. This CDR3 reads CASSQAPGEGGWNEQFF. CDR3 DNA: TGTGCCAGCAGCCAAGCTCCCGGGGAGGGCGGGTGGAATGAGCAGTTCTTC.

This clonotype was observed at least ten times. CDR3 DNA sequence: TGCGCCAGCAGCCAAGGGCCTCGGGGTCCTTCACCCCTCCACTTT. It encodes CASSQGPRGPSPLHF. The chain carries TRBV4-1 and TRBJ1-6; D not resolved. V lost 1 base, J lost 9 bases, and 13 bases lay in between. Germline V gene lookup returns CDR1 MGHRA and CDR2 YSYEKL. This CDR3 contains 15 residues.

The CDR3 DNA follows: TGCAGCGTTGATGAACAGGGTCCCGGAGATACGCAGTATTTT. It specifies CSVDEQGPGDTQYF. This chain connects TRBV29-1 to TRBJ2-3; the D gene is possibly TRBD1 (6 bases). Germline values: CDR1 SQVTM, CDR2 ANQGSEA. V was clipped by 3 bases and J by 5 bases, with 15 bases between them. The CDR3 runs 14 residues.

V gene TRBV20-1 combines with J gene TRBJ1-1; 10 bases are shared with TRBD1. The V gene end was trimmed by 6 bases and the J gene end by 5 bases; junction bases not matched to a gene: 12. The CDR3 has 15 residues. From germline, CDR1 is DFQATT and CDR2 SNEGSKA (reference sequence). The CDR3 here is CSALRTGGGGTEAFF. In DNA, the CDR3 is TGCAGTGCCCTCAGGACAGGGGGTGGGGGAACTGAAGCTTTCTTT.

This clonotype has a handful of counts. J is TRBJ2-1 and V is TRBV6-5, with a tentative D call TRBD2 (6 bases). Trimming took 6 bases from V and 5 from J, leaving 14 bases between them. In germline, CDR1 is MNHEY, CDR2 SVGAGI. The CDR3 totals 14 residues. The CDR3 DNA reads as TGTGCCAGCAGGCCCGGGACTTATAACAATGAGCAGTTCTTC. Protein sequence: CASRPGTYNNEQFF.

V gene TRBV2 combines with J gene TRBJ1-2; 7 bases align to TRBD1. Germline loops: CDR1 SNHLY, CDR2 FYNNEI. J gave up 6 bases and V 8 bases, and 12 bases lay outside the gene matches. This CDR3 is built from 14 residues. The CDR3 nucleotides are TGTGCCAGCCTAAAAAGGGGACAGTCGGATGGCTACACCTTC. It is translated as CASLKRGQSDGYTF.

This clonotype was picked up many times. V gene TRBV7-9 combines with J gene TRBJ2-7, with a tentative D call TRBD1 (6 bases). Germline loops: CDR1 SEHNR, CDR2 FQNEAQ (reference sequence). With 5 bases removed from V and 2 bases from J, the gap between germline ends came to 16 bases. This CDR3 has 15 amino acids. In nucleotides, the CDR3 is TGTGCCAGCAGCCCCTTTCAGGGGCTGCCCTACGAGCAGTACTTC. It translates to CASSPFQGLPYEQYF.

This clonotype was observed many times. The chain carries TRBV4-1 and TRBJ2-1; D is ambiguous. Germline V gene lookup returns CDR1 MGHRA and CDR2 YSYEKL. The ends were cut back, 2 bases at V and 7 bases at J, with 6 bases in the middle. This CDR3 contains 12 residues. CDR3 sequence reads: CASSQIPNEQFF. The CDR3 nucleotides read TGCGCCAGCAGCCAAATTCCGAATGAGCAGTTCTTC.

This clonotype was found many times. The chain combines TRBV12-3 or TRBV12-4 with TRBJ1-1; D is ambiguous. CDR3 length: 13 amino acids. The ends were cut back, 6 bases at V and 0 bases at J, with 8 bases in the middle. The DNA for the CDR3 is TGTGCCAGCAGCTCCATAGTGAACACTGAAGCTTTCTTT. This translates into CASSSIVNTEAFF.

This clonotype was detected only a few times. The gene calls are TRBV6-6 and TRBJ2-7; TRBD1 matches 7 bases. V dropped 5 bases and J dropped 3; count of bases not matched to a gene: 7. Germline CDR1 and CDR2: MNHNY and SVGAGI (reference sequence). This CDR3 has 14 amino acids. CDR3 in amino acids: CASSEGAALYEQYV. Written as DNA, the CDR3 is TGTGCCAGCAGTGAGGGGGCAGCCCTCTACGAGCAGTACGTC.

This clonotype was picked up a small number of times. The chain employs TRBV7-9 and TRBJ2-1, with D maybe TRBD2 (6 bases). CDR3 length: 14 amino acids. V lost 5 bases to trimming and J lost 9 bases, with 17 bases between them. Per germline, CDR1 SEHNR and CDR2 FQNEAQ (reference sequence). The CDR3 reads CASSPGTGFGEQFF. CDR3 nucleotide sequence: TGTGCCAGCAGCCCTGGGACTGGCTTTGGTGAGCAGTTCTTC.

The V gene is TRBV3-1, the J gene TRBJ2-3; TRBD1 is a possible D gene (6 bases). The V end lost 8 bases, the J end lost 3 bases, and 12 bases lay between the germline ends. The length of the CDR3 is 13 residues. Germline CDR1 is LGHDT and CDR2 is YNNKEL (reference sequence). CDR3: CASGARGTDTQYF. CDR3 sequence (DNA): TGTGCCAGCGGGGCCAGGGGAACAGATACGCAGTATTTT.

This clonotype has at least ten counts. V gene TRBV7-2 combines with J gene TRBJ1-6; unclear D gene. V was cut by 5 bases and J by 8 bases, with 16 bases left in between. The CDR3 loop spans 15 amino acids. The germline CDR1 and CDR2 sequences are SGHTA and FQGNSA. The DNA of the CDR3 is TGTGCCAGCAGCCTAGAGGCAGGAGGCGATTCACCCCTCCACTTT. Its translation is CASSLEAGGDSPLHF.